The 12 T cell receptor beta chains in this list originate from one sample, sequenced in a study of cytomegalovirus exposure and HLA in healthy donors (dated by TCRdb to 2017 to 2019). The method was the immunoSEQ multiplex PCR assay. The multiplex PCR relied on a mix of 60 forward primers for TCR Vbeta segments and 13 reverse primers for TCR Jbeta segments. TCRdb retrieved this table from immuneACCESS and kept in-frame rearrangements only. Not all clones are present; in checked studies, unresolved V genes account for under half, and no reason is known for the remainder. The sample yields roughly 100,000 clones; over 55% were counted once. 5.5% to 6% of the sample rests with the top ten. The sequenced sample was PBMCs. The source is a boy between 10 and 17 years old in good health and CMV-seropositive.

This clone was counted a few times. This chain links TRBV27 with TRBJ1-3; D unclear. This CDR3 comprises 13 residues. Germline CDR1 MNHEY, CDR2 SMNVEV (reference sequence). The V end was cut by 6 bases, the J end by 0 bases, with 6 bases between. DNA for the CDR3: TGTGCCAGCAGGGCTCCCTCTGGAAACACCATATATTTT. It specifies CASRAPSGNTIYF.

This chain uses TRBV13 with TRBJ1-1; D call uncertain. CDR3 length: 13 amino acids. Germline-derived CDR1 and CDR2 are PRHDT and FYEKMQ (reference sequence). Trimming pared 0 bases from V and 8 bases from J, leaving 10 bases between. The CDR3 DNA reads as TGTGCCAGCAGCTTAGGGTTTCAGGAAGAAGCTTTCTTT. Translation: CASSLGFQEEAFF.

The chain links TRBV6-5 to TRBJ2-7, with a possible D match to TRBD2 (5 bases). The CDR3 contains 12 residues. Germline values: CDR1 MNHEY, CDR2 SVGAGI. The V end was cut by 8 bases, the J end by 6 bases, with 14 bases between. The CDR3 nucleotides are TGTGCCAGCTGGCGGGTACTTGGCGAGCAGTACTTC. This gives the protein CASWRVLGEQYF.

As concerns this clone: Since the CDR3 does not end with the conserved phenylalanine or tryptophan, this likely comes from a read error. The chain employs TRBV6-5 and TRBJ1-1; TRBD1 matches at 7 bases. The CDR3 runs 15 residues. Looked up from germline, CDR1 is MNHEY and CDR2 is SVGAGI. V lost 6 bases and J lost 5; bases outside the gene matches: 12. Here the CDR3 reads CASRYEGAKGTEAFL. The CDR3 bases are TGTGCCAGCAGATACGAGGGGGCAAAGGGAACTGAAGCTTTCCTT.

The chain employs TRBV19 and TRBJ2-1, with no clear D. Deletions cut 8 bases from V and 2 bases from J, with 13 bases between. Germline assignment: CDR1 LNHDA and CDR2 SQIVND (reference sequence). This CDR3 region has 14 residues. The CDR3: CASSYPQTYNEQFF. In nucleotides, the CDR3 is TGTGCCAGTTCCTATCCTCAAACCTACAATGAGCAGTTCTTC.

CDR3 nucleotide sequence: TGTGCCAGCAGCCAGACTGACTACAATGAGCAGTTCTTC. Protein sequence: CASSQTDYNEQFF. V is TRBV28 and J is TRBJ2-1; D is uncertain. CDR1 and CDR2 (germline): MDHEN, SYDVKM. The CDR3 runs 13 residues. Trimming took 6 bases from V and 3 from J, leaving 9 bases between them. The full variable domain, rest sourced from reference TRBV28 and TRBJ2-1, is DVKVTQSSRYLVKRTGEKVFLECVQDMDHENMFWYRQDPGLGLRLIYFSYDVKMKEKGDIPEGYSVSREKKERFSLILESASTNQTSMYLCASSQTDYNEQFFGPGTRLTVL.

The V gene is TRBV7-9, the J gene TRBJ2-4; 9 bases match TRBD2. Germline trimming cut 5 bases from V and 5 bases from J; bases unmatched to any gene: 13. The CDR3 runs to 17 residues. The germline CDR1 and CDR2 sequences are SEHNR and FQNEAQ (reference sequence). DNA for the CDR3: TGTGCCAGCAGCCCTCGATGGGGCGGGGGGGTCGAAAACATTCAGTACTTC. Its translation: CASSPRWGGGVENIQYF.

The chain couples TRBV5-4 to TRBJ1-5; weak D call: TRBD1 (5 bases). CDR1 and CDR2 from the germline V gene are SGHNT and YYREEE (reference sequence). The ends were cut back, 2 bases at V and 4 bases at J, with 10 bases in the middle. The CDR3 runs 14 residues. This CDR3 is CASSFGGNNQPQHF. Written as DNA, the CDR3 is TGTGCCAGCAGCTTCGGGGGGAATAATCAGCCCCAGCATTTT.

About this clone: The same CDR3 arises from other DNA sequences in this sample as well. The rearrangement uses TRBV9 and TRBJ2-1; 9 bases match TRBD1. V gave up 0 bases and J gave up 7 bases; unmatched junction bases: 2. The CDR3 spans 14 residues. Germline V lookup: CDR1 SGDLS, CDR2 YYNGEE. The CDR3 is CASSVATGGNEQFF. The CDR3 DNA reads as TGTGCCAGCAGCGTAGCGACAGGGGGGAATGAGCAGTTCTTC.

This clone was recorded a few times. The chain has TRBV9 and TRBJ2-3, with TRBD2 matching 15 bases. The CDR3 length is 16 residues. V gave up 4 bases and J gave up 6 bases; unmatched junction bases: 6. Germline V gives CDR1 SGDLS, CDR2 YYNGEE. CDR3 nucleotide sequence: TGTGCCAGCAGCATCGGGACTAGCGGGGGGAGGGATACGCAGTATTTT. Translated, it gives CASSIGTSGGRDTQYF.

The chain joins TRBV5-1 to TRBJ1-3; 10 nucleotides agree with TRBD1. J lost 4 bases, V lost 4 bases, and 11 bases had no gene match. CDR1 is SGHRS, CDR2 YFSETQ, per germline. This CDR3 has 17 amino acids. The DNA for the CDR3 is TGCGCCAGCAGCCCTCTACGACAGGGGGCAAGAGGAAACACCATATATTTT. It translates to CASSPLRQGARGNTIYF.

In its sample, this clone was seen a few times. V gene TRBV6-1 combines with J gene TRBJ2-7; possibly TRBD1 for D (5 bases). The CDR3 runs 15 residues. Trimming shortened V by 4 bases and J by 0 bases, and 13 bases separated the two germline ends. The V gene's germline CDR1 is MNHNS and CDR2 SASEGT. DNA of the CDR3: TGTGCCAGCAGTGGAATTACAGGAATCTCCTACGAGCAGTACTTC. It is translated as CASSGITGISYEQYF.